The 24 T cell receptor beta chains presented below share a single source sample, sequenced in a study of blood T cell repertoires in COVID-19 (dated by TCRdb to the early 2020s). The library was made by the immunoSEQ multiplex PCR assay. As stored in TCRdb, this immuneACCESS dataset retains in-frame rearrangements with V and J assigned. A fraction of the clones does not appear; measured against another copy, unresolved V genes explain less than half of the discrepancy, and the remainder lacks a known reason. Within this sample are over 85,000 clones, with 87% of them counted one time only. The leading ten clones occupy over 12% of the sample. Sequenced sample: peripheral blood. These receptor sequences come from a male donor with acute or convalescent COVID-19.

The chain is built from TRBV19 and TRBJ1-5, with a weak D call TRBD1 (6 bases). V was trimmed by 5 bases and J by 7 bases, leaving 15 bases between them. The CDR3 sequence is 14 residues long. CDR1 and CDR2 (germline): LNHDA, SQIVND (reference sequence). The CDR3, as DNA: TGTGCCAGTAGTGTTCCAGGGACAAGACAGCCCCAGCATTTT. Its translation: CASSVPGTRQPQHF.

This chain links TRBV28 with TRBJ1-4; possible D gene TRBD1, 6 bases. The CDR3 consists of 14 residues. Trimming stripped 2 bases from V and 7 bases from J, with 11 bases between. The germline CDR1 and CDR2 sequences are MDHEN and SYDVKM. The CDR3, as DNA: TGTGCCAGCAGTTTAGGTGGACAGCTTGAAAAACTGTTTTTT. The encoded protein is CASSLGGQLEKLFF. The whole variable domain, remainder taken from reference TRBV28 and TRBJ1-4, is DVKVTQSSRYLVKRTGEKVFLECVQDMDHENMFWYRQDPGLGLRLIYFSYDVKMKEKGDIPEGYSVSREKKERFSLILESASTNQTSMYLCASSLGGQLEKLFFGSGTQLSVL.

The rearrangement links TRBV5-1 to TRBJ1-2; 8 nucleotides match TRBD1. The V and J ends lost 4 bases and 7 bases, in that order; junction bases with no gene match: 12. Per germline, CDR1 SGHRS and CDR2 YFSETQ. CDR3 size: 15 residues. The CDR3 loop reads CASSAGGQGASGYTF. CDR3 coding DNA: TGCGCCAGCAGCGCTGGGGGCCAGGGGGCATCTGGCTACACCTTC.

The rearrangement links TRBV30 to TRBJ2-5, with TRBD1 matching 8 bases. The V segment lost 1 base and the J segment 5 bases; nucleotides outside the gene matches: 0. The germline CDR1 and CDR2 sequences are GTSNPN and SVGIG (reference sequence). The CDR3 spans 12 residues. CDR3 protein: CAWSGQGETQYF. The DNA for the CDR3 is TGTGCCTGGAGTGGACAGGGGGAGACCCAGTACTTC.

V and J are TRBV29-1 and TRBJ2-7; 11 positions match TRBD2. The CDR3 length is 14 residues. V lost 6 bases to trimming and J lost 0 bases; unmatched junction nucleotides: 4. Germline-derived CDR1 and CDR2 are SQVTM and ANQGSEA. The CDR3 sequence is CSVRLAGTSYEQYF. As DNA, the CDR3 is TGCAGCGTCCGACTAGCGGGGACCTCCTACGAGCAGTACTTC.

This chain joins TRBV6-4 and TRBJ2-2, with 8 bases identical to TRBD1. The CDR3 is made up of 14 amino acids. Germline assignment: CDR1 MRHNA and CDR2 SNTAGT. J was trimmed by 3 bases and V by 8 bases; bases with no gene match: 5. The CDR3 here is CASRGQADTGELFF. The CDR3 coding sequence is TGTGCCAGCCGGGGACAGGCGGACACCGGGGAGCTGTTTTTT.

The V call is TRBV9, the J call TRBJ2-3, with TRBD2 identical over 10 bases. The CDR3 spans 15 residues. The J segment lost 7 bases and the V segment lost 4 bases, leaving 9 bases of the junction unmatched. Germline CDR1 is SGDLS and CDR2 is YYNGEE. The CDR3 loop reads CASSPAAGGHHTQYF. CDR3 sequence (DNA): TGTGCCAGCAGCCCCGCAGCGGGGGGGCACCATACGCAGTATTTT. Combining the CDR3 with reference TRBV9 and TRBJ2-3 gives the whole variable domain DSGVTQTPKHLITATGQRVTLRCSPRSGDLSVYWYQQSLDQGLQFLIQYYNGEERAKGNILERFSAQQFPDLHSELNLSSLELGDSALYFCASSPAAGGHHTQYFGPGTRLTVL.

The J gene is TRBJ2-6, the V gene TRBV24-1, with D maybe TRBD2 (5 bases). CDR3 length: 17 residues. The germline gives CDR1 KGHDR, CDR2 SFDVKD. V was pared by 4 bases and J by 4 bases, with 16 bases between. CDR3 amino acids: CATSDRKSGSGANVLTF. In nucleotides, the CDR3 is TGTGCCACCAGTGACCGAAAATCGGGGTCAGGGGCCAACGTCCTGACTTTC.

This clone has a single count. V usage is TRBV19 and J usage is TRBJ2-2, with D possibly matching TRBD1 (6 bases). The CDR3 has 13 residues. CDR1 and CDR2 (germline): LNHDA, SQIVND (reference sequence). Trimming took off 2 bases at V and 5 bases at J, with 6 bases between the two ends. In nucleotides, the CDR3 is TGTGCCAGTAGTATACAGGGGACCGGGGAGCTGTTTTTT. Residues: CASSIQGTGELFF.

Here the CDR3 reads CASSLLVSLHGYTF. The CDR3 DNA sequence: TGTGCCAGCAGTTTACTGGTGAGTCTCCATGGCTACACCTTC. V and J are TRBV28 and TRBJ1-2; D not resolved. V shed 2 bases and J shed 6 bases, with 13 bases lying between them. Germline CDR1 is MDHEN and CDR2 is SYDVKM. This CDR3 comprises 14 residues.

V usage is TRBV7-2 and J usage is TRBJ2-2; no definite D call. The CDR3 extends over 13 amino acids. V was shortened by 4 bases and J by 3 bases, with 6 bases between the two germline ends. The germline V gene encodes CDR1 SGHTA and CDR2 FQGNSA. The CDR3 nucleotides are TGTGCCAGCAGCTCGCAGTACACCGGGGAGCTGTTTTTT. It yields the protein CASSSQYTGELFF. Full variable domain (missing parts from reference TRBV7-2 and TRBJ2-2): GAGVSQSPSNKVTEKGKDVELRCDPISGHTALYWYRQSLGQGLEFLIYFQGNSAPDKSGLPSDRFSAERTGGSVSTLTIQRTQQEDSAVYLCASSSQYTGELFFGEGSRLTVL.

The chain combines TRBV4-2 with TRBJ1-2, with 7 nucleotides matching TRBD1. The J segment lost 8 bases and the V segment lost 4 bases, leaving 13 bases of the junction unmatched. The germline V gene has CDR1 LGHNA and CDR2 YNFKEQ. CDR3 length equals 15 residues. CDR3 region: CASSPHSGQGGGYTF. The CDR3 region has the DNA TGTGCCAGCAGCCCCCACAGTGGGCAGGGGGGAGGCTACACCTTC.

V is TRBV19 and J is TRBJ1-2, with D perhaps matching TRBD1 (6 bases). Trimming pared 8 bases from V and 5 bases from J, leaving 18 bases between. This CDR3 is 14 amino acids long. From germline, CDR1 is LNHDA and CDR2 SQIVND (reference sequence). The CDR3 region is CASQDSPGEYGYTF. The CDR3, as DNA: TGTGCCAGTCAGGACAGCCCGGGCGAATATGGCTACACCTTC.

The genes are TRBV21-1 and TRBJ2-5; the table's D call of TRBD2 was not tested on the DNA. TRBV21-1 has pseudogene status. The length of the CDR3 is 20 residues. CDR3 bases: TGTGCCAGCAGCAAATGGTCCGTCCTAGCGGGGGGGAGAACCCAAGAGACCCAGTACTTC. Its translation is CASSKWSVLAGGRTQETQYF.

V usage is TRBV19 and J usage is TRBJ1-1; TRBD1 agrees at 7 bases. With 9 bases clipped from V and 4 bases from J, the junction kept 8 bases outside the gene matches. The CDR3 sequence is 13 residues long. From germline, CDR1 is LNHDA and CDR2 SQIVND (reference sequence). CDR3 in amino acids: CASRPTGATEAFF. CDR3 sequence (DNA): TGTGCCAGCCGACCAACAGGGGCCACTGAAGCTTTCTTT.

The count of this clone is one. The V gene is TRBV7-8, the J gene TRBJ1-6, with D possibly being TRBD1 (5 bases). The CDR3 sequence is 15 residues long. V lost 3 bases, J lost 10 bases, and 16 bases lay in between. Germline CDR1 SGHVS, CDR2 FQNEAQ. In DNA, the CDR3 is TGTGCCAGCAGCTTTGACACAGGCGATGGGTCACCCCTCCACTTT. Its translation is CASSFDTGDGSPLHF.

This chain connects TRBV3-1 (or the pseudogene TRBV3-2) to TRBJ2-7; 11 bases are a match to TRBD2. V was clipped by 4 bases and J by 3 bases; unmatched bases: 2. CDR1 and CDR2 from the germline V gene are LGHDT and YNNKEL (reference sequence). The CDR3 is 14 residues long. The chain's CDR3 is CASSPGTSGYEQYF. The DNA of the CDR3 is TGTGCCAGCAGCCCCGGGACTAGCGGCTACGAGCAGTACTTC.

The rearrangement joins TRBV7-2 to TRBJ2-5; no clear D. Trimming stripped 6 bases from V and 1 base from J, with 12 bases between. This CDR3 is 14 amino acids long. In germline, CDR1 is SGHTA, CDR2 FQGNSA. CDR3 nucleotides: TGTGCCAGCAGTTTAAGCAGGTTCCAAGAGACCCAGTACTTC. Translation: CASSLSRFQETQYF.

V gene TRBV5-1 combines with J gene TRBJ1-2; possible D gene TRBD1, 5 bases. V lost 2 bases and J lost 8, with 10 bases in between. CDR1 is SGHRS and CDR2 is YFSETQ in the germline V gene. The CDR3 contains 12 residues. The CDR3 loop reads CASSFGGNGYTF. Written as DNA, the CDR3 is TGCGCCAGCAGCTTCGGGGGAAACGGCTACACCTTC.

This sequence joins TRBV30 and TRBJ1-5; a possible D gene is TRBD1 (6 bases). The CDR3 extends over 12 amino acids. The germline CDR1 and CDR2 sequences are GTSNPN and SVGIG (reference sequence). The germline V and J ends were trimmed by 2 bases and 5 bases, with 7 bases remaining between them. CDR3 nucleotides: TGTGCCTGGAGTCCAGGGGATCAGCCCCAGCATTTT. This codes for CAWSPGDQPQHF.

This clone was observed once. The CDR3 coding sequence is TGTGCCAGCAGCCCCGTTAGCCACGAGCAGTACTTC. The encoded protein is CASSPVSHEQYF. V gene TRBV6-2 or TRBV6-3 combines with J gene TRBJ2-7; D unclear. Germline V lookup: CDR1 MNHEY, CDR2 SVGEGT. Trimming stripped 6 bases from V and 5 bases from J, with 11 bases between. This CDR3 region has 12 residues.

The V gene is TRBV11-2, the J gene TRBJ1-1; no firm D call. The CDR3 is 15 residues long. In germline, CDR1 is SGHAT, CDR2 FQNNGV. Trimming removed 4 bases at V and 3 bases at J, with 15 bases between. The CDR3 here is CASSSQYGEDTEAFF. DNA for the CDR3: TGTGCCAGCAGCTCCCAGTATGGGGAGGACACTGAAGCTTTCTTT.

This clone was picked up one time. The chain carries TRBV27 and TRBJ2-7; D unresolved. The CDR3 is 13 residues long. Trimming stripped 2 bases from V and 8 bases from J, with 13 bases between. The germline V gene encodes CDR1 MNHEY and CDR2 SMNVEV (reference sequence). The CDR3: CASSLKAGSKQYF. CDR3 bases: TGTGCCAGCAGTTTAAAGGCCGGGTCGAAGCAGTACTTC.

CDR3: CASWDRGGNTQYF. The CDR3 DNA follows: TGTGCCAGCTGGGACAGGGGAGGAAATACGCAGTATTTT. The chain is built from TRBV18 and TRBJ2-3; 10 bases line up with TRBD1. CDR3 length equals 13 residues. J gave up 7 bases and V 7 bases, and 5 bases lay outside the gene matches. Germline V CDR1 and CDR2: KGHSH, LQKENI.